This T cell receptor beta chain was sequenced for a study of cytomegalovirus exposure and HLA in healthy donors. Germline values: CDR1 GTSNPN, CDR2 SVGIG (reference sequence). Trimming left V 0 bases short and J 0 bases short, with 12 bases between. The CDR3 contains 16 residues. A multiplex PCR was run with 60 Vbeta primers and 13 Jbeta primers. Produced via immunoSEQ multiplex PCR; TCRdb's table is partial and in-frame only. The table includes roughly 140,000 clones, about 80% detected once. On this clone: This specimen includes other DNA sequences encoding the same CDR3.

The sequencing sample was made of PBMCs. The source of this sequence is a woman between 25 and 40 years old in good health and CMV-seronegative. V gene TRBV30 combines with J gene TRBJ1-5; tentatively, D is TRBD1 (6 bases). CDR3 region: CAWSVAGVVSNQPQHF. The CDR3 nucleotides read TGTGCCTGGAGTGTGGCAGGGGTGGTTAGCAATCAGCCCCAGCATTTT.